The 17 T cell receptor beta chains presented below share a single source sample, sequenced in a study of blood T cell repertoires in COVID-19. The data were produced by immunoSEQ multiplex PCR, yet TCRdb's version contains in-frame clones alone and is incomplete. This table has approximately 90,000 clones, around 80% appearing once. The sample consisted of peripheral blood. The receptor set was obtained from a woman over 75 with active or convalescent COVID-19.

This clone came up a few times. The genes are TRBV7-9 and TRBJ2-6; maybe TRBD1 (6 bases). The CDR3 is made up of 13 amino acids. Germline assignment: CDR1 SEHNR and CDR2 FQNEAQ (reference sequence). Deletions cut 7 bases from V and 2 bases from J, with 6 bases between. CDR3 sequence reads: CASTGAGANVLTF. The DNA for the CDR3 is TGTGCCAGCACAGGGGCTGGGGCCAACGTCCTGACTTTC.

This clone has just one count. This chain links TRBV5-6 with TRBJ1-3, with D perhaps TRBD1 (6 bases). There are 16 residues in the CDR3. CDR1 SGHDT and CDR2 YYEEEE come from the germline V gene. V was cut by 1 base and J by 0 bases, with 11 bases left in between. The CDR3 loop is CASSLYTGRSGNTIYF. CDR3 DNA sequence: TGTGCCAGCAGCTTGTATACAGGGCGCTCTGGAAACACCATATATTTT. Filled out from reference TRBV5-6 and TRBJ1-3, the complete variable domain reads DAGVTQSPTHLIKTRGQQVTLRCSPKSGHDTVSWYQQALGQGPQFIFQYYEEEERQRGNFPDRFSGHQFPNYSSELNVNALLLGDSALYLCASSLYTGRSGNTIYFGEGSWLTVV.

A word on this clone: The identical CDR3 is also encoded by other nucleotide sequences in the sample. This chain connects TRBV4-1 to TRBJ1-4; D gene unclear. Deletions cut 0 bases from V and 8 bases from J, with 7 bases between. Germline V gene sequence: CDR1 MGHRA, CDR2 YSYEKL. The CDR3 is 13 amino acids. For the CDR3, the DNA is TGCGCCAGCAGCCAAGATAGAGAAGAAAAACTGTTTTTT. Translation gives CASSQDREEKLFF.

V usage is TRBV2 and J usage is TRBJ1-3, with 8 positions matching TRBD1. Germline values: CDR1 SNHLY, CDR2 FYNNEI. CDR3 length: 16 amino acids. Trimming cost V 2 bases and J 3 bases; bases outside gene matches: 6. CDR3 DNA sequence: TGTGCCAGCAGTGAACAGCAGACAGGGGTTGGAAACACCATATATTTT. This encodes CASSEQQTGVGNTIYF.

The chain employs TRBV19 and TRBJ1-2, with D perhaps matching TRBD1 (5 bases). Germline V gene lookup returns CDR1 LNHDA and CDR2 SQIVND (reference sequence). Trimming cost V 6 bases and J 6 bases, with 11 bases left between them. The CDR3 sequence is 12 residues long. CDR3 nucleotides: TGTGCCAGTAGCCGGGGGGAAGATGGCTACACCTTC. Its protein is CASSRGEDGYTF. The entire variable domain, with the rest obtained from reference TRBV19 and TRBJ1-2, is as follows: DGGITQSPKYLFRKEGQNVTLSCEQNLNHDAMYWYRQDPGQGLRLIYYSQIVNDFQKGDIAEGYSVSREKKESFPLTVTSAQKNPTAFYLCASSRGEDGYTFGSGTRLTVV.

V and J are TRBV6-5 and TRBJ1-5; D not resolved. Between the trimmed V and J ends, which lost 8 bases and 4 bases, there was a span of 12 bases. The length of the CDR3 is 13 residues. Looked up from germline, CDR1 is MNHEY and CDR2 is SVGAGI. CDR3 sequence reads: CASHTPRNQPQHF. The DNA for the CDR3 is TGTGCCAGCCACACACCTAGGAATCAGCCCCAGCATTTT.

The gene calls are TRBV5-1 and TRBJ2-5, with D perhaps matching TRBD1 (6 bases). Germline CDR1 and CDR2: SGHRS and YFSETQ. V lost 1 base and J 1 base, leaving 11 bases between the germline ends. This CDR3 comprises 15 residues. DNA of the CDR3: TGCGCCAGCAGCTTGATTGGCAGGGGCCAAGAGACCCAGTACTTC. It is translated as CASSLIGRGQETQYF.

This chain links TRBV10-3 with TRBJ1-2; D unresolved. The CDR3 contains 13 residues. The germline CDR1 and CDR2 sequences are ENHRY and SYGVKD. Trimming took 5 bases from V and 2 from J, leaving 9 bases between them. The CDR3 nucleotides are TGTGCCATCAGTACAAACACCAACTATGGCTACACCTTC. Protein: CAISTNTNYGYTF.

In this sample, this clone turned up once. The rearrangement uses TRBV15 and TRBJ1-1; D call uncertain. The CDR3 covers 15 residues. V gave up 0 bases and J gave up 0 bases, with 8 bases separating them. CDR1 is LNHNV and CDR2 is YYDKDF in the germline V gene (reference sequence). The CDR3 here is CATSREAMMNTEAFF. CDR3 nucleotide sequence: TGTGCCACCAGCAGAGAGGCCATGATGAACACTGAAGCTTTCTTT.

This chain links TRBV28 with TRBJ2-7, with a tentative D call TRBD2 (6 bases). The V gene lost 2 bases and the J gene lost 3 bases, with 14 bases spanning the gap. Germline V gene lookup returns CDR1 MDHEN and CDR2 SYDVKM. This CDR3 is 15 amino acids long. CDR3 DNA sequence: TGTGCCAGCAGTTTAGGGGGGTCTATTTACTACGAGCAGTACTTC. Its translation: CASSLGGSIYYEQYF.

This chain links TRBV6-5 with TRBJ2-7, with 8 nucleotides matching TRBD1. V lost 10 bases and J lost 3; bases outside the gene matches: 14. The CDR3 contains 15 residues. Germline V gene sequence: CDR1 MNHEY, CDR2 SVGAGI. Here the CDR3 DNA reads TGTGCCACCTCCTCCCGGGACAGGAGGTACTACGAGCAGTACTTC. This encodes CATSSRDRRYYEQYF.

V and J are TRBV28 and TRBJ1-2; D ambiguous. V lost 6 bases and J 4 bases, leaving 15 bases between the germline ends. Germline-derived CDR1 and CDR2 are MDHEN and SYDVKM. This CDR3 spans 14 amino acids. This CDR3 reads CASRTQKSLYGYTF. The CDR3 coding sequence is TGTGCCAGCAGGACACAAAAATCACTCTATGGCTACACCTTC.

The J gene is TRBJ2-3, the V gene TRBV5-1; possibly TRBD1 for D (5 bases). The CDR3 runs to 14 residues. Trimming took 3 bases from V and 0 from J, leaving 8 bases between them. The germline V gene encodes CDR1 SGHRS and CDR2 YFSETQ. The CDR3 nucleotides read TGCGCCAGCAGCTCAGGGATAAGCACAGATACGCAGTATTTT. Translating it yields CASSSGISTDTQYF.

The V gene is TRBV20-1, the J gene TRBJ1-2; no clear D. The CDR3 spans 12 residues. V was shortened by 3 bases and J by 1 base, with 6 bases between the two germline ends. Germline V CDR1 and CDR2: DFQATT, SNEGSKA (reference sequence). The CDR3 loop is CSASSGNYGYTF. In DNA form, the CDR3 reads TGCAGTGCTAGTTCCGGTAACTATGGCTACACCTTC.

The V and J genes are TRBV6-2 or TRBV6-3 and TRBJ2-3; 8 bases are a match to TRBD2. The germline V gene has CDR1 MNHEY and CDR2 SVGEGT. Trimming cost V 5 bases and J 2 bases; bases outside gene matches: 12. The CDR3 sequence is 17 residues long. In DNA form, the CDR3 reads TGTGCCAGCAGTACTAATCGACTAGCGTCACTCACAGATACGCAGTATTTT. Translated, it gives CASSTNRLASLTDTQYF.

V gene TRBV27 combines with J gene TRBJ1-6, with 7 bases identical to TRBD1. The CDR3 sequence is 15 residues long. Germline CDR1 reads MNHEY; CDR2 reads SMNVEV (reference sequence). V lost 5 bases, J lost 10 bases, and 11 bases stayed unmatched. CDR3 protein: CASSPQTGKGSPLHF. CDR3 bases: TGTGCCAGCAGTCCACAGACAGGGAAGGGCTCACCCCTCCACTTT.

This clone was seen more than once but under ten times. The rearrangement links TRBV18 to TRBJ1-2, with TRBD1 matching over 9 bases. V shed 3 bases, J shed 7 bases, and the junction held 9 bases outside the gene matches. Germline V gives CDR1 KGHSH, CDR2 LQKENI. This CDR3 comprises 15 residues. The chain's CDR3 is CASSPEQGAMGGYTF. The CDR3 DNA follows: TGTGCCAGCTCACCCGAACAGGGGGCGATGGGTGGCTACACCTTC.